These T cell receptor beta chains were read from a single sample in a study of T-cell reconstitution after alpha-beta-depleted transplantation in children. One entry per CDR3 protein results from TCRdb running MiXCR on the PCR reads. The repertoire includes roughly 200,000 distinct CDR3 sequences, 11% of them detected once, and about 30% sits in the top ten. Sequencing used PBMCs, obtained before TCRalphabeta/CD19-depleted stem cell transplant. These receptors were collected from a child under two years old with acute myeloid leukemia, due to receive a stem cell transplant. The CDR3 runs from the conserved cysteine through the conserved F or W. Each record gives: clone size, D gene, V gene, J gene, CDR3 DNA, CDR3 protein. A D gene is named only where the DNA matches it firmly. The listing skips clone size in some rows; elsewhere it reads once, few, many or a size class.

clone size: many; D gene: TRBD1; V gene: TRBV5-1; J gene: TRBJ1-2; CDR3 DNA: TGCGCCAGCAGTAGCAGGGGGTCTAACTATGGCTACACCTTC; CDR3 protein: CASSSRGSNYGYTF
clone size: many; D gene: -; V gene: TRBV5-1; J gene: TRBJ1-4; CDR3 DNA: TGCGCCAGCAGCTACGACGGGAGTAATGAAAAACTGTTTTTT; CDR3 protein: CASSYDGSNEKLFF
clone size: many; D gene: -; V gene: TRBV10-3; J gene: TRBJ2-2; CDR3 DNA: TGTGCCATCAGGGTTGCGGGGAACACCGGGGAGCTGTTTTTT; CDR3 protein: CAIRVAGNTGELFF
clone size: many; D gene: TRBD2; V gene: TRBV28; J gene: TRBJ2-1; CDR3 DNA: TGTGCCAGCTCTAGCGGGACTCGCAATGAGCAGTTCTTC; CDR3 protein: CASSSGTRNEQFF
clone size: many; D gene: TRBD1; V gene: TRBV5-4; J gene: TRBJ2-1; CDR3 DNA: TGTGCCAGCAGCTTACCGACAGGGGACAATGAGCAGTTCTTC; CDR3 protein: CASSLPTGDNEQFF
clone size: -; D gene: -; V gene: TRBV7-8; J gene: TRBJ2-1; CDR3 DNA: TGTGCCAGCAGCCCTGGGGGGGGAAACAGGGTGAAAAATGAGCAGTTCTTC; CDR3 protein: CASSPGGGNRVKNEQFF
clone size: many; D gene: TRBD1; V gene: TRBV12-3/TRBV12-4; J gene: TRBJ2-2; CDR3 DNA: TGTGCCAGCAGCCTGGGACAGGGAGGAACCGGGGAGCTGTTTTTT; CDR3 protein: CASSLGQGGTGELFF
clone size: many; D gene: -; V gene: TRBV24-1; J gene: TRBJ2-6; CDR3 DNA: TGTGCCACCAGCCCGCGCACGACTGGGGCCAACGTCCTGACTTTC; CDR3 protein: CATSPRTTGANVLTF
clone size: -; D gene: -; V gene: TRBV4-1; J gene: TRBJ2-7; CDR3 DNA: TGCGCCTGCAGCCAAGGTGACAGCTCATACGAGCTGTACTTC; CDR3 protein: CACSQGDSSYELYF
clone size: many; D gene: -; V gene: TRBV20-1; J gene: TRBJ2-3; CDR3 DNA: TGCAGTGTTAGTAGTACCATCCGCACAGATACGCAGTATTTT; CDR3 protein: CSVSSTIRTDTQYF
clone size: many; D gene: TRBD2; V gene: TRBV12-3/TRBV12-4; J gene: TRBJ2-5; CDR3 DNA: TGTGCCAGCAGCTCACATACTAGCGGGGTTGAGACCCAGTACTTC; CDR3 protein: CASSSHTSGVETQYF
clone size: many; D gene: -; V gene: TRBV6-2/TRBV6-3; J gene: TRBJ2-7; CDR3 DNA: TGTGCCAGCAGCCTCCCGTTCGTGGCGGGACTTAACTACGAGCAGTACTTC; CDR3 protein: CASSLPFVAGLNYEQYF
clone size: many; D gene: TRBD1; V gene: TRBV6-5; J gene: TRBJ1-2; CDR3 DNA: TGTGCCAGCAGTTACGGGACAGGGGGCAACTATGGCTACACCTTC; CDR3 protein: CASSYGTGGNYGYTF
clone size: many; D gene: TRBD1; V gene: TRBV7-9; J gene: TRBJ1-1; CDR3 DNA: TGTGCCAGCAGCAAATCCTACCGGGACAGGGACACTGAAGCTTTCTTT; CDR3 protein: CASSKSYRDRDTEAFF
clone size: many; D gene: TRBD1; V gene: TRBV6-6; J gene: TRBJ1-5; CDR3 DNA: TGTGCCAGCAACTGGGACAGGGCTCAGCCCCAGCATTTT; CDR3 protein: CASNWDRAQPQHF
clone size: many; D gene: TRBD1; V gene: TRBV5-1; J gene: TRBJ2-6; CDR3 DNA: TGCGCCAGCAGACTCGGACAGGGGGCTCTCTCTGGGGCCAACGTCCTGACTTTC; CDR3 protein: CASRLGQGALSGANVLTF
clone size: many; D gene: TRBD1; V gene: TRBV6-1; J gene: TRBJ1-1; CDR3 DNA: TGTGCCAGCAGTCCGGGACAGGGAGCTCTCACTGAAGCTTTCTTT; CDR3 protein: CASSPGQGALTEAFF
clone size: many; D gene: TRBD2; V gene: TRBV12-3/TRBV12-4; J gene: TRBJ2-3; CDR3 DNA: TGTGCCAGCAGTTTTGTAAGGACTAGCGGGAGGACTCACACAGATACGCAGTATTTT; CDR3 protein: CASSFVRTSGRTHTDTQYF
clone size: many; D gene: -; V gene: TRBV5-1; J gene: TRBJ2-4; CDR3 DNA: TGCGCCAGCAGCCCTCCCGGGACAAACATTCAGTACTTC; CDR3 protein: CASSPPGTNIQYF
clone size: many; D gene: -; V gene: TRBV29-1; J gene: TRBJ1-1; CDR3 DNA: TGCAGCGCAACACTCACGGCGATGAACACTGAAGCTTTCTTT; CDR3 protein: CSATLTAMNTEAFF
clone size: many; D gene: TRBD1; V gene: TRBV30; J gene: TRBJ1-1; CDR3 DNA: TGTGCCTGGGGTCCCGGGACAGGGAACACTGAAGCTTTCTTT; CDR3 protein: CAWGPGTGNTEAFF
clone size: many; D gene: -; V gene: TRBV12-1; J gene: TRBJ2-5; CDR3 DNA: TGTGCCAGCAGCCCCGCCCAAGAGACCCAGTACTTC; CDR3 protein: CASSPAQETQYF
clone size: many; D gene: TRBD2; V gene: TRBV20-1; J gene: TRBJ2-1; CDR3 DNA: TGCAGTGCTAAAGCGGGAGGGCTGGATTACAATGAGCAGTTCTTC; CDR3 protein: CSAKAGGLDYNEQFF
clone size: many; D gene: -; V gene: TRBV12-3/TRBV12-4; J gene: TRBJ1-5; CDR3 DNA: TGTGCCAGCGTCCAAGGTCAGGGACACAATCAGCCCCAGCATTTT; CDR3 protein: CASVQGQGHNQPQHF
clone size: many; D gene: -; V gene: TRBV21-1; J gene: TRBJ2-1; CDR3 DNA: TGTGCCAGCATTCCCGGACTAGCGGGCGCCTCCTACAATGAGCAGTTCTTC; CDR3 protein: CASIPGLAGASYNEQFF
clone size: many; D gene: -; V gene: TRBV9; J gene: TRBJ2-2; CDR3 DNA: TGTGCCAGCAGCGGCGACTACACCGGGGAGCTGTTTTTT; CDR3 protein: CASSGDYTGELFF